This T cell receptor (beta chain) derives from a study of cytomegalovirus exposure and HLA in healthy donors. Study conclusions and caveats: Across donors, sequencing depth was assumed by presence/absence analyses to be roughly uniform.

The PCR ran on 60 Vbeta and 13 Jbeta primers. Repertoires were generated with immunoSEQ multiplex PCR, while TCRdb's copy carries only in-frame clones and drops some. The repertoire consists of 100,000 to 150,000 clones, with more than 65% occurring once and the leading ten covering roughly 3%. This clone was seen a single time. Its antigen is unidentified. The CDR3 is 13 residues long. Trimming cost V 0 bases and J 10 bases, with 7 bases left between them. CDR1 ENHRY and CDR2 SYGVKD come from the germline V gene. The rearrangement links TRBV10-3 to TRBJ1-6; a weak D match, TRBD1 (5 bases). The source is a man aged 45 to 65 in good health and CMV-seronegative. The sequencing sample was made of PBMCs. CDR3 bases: TGTGCCATCAGTGAGTCAGGGGCCTCACCCCTCCACTTT. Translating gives CAISESGASPLHF.